A selection of T cell receptor beta chains follows, all from one sample in a study of Graves' ophthalmopathy and Graves' hyperthyroidism. One entry per CDR3 protein results from TCRdb running MiXCR on the multiplex PCR reads. The sample carries about 590,000 distinct CDR3 sequences, just under 40% recorded once. The sequenced material came from peripheral blood or thyroid tissue (not recorded which). Source of these receptors: an adult man with Graves' hyperthyroidism. CDR3s include the opening cysteine and the closing phenylalanine or tryptophan. The D gene is left open where the match is weak. Where a row states a size, it is once, few, many or the class of an expanded clone; other rows omit it.

size	V	J	D	CDR3	DNA
.	TRBV20-1	TRBJ2-1	TRBD2	CSARLAGGRGEQFF	TGCAGTGCTAGACTAGCGGGAGGTCGGGGTGAGCAGTTCTTC
many	TRBV12-3/TRBV12-4	TRBJ2-5	TRBD2	CASSRSSGTETQYF	TGTGCCAGCAGCCGCTCTAGCGGGACGGAGACCCAGTACTTC
.	TRBV5-1	TRBJ2-7	.	CASSSGAGDYEQYF	TGCGCCAGCAGCTCGGGGGCAGGAGATTACGAGCAGTACTTC
few	TRBV12-5	TRBJ1-1	.	CASGLVIDRLNTEAFF	TGTGCTAGTGGTTTGGTGATTGACCGCCTGAACACTGAAGCTTTCTTT
.	TRBV7-9	TRBJ1-6	.	CASSLSGGVGNSPLHF	TGTGCCAGCAGCTTATCAGGAGGAGTAGGGAATTCACCCCTCCACTTT
many	TRBV19	TRBJ2-2	.	CASSTDSGGELFF	TGTGCCAGTAGTACTGACTCGGGCGGGGAGCTGTTTTTT
.	TRBV29-1	TRBJ2-5	.	CSAGDQETQYF	TGCAGCGCAGGGGACCAAGAGACCCAGTACTTC
.	TRBV28	TRBJ1-5	.	CASSRAVNSNQPQHF	TGTGCCAGCAGTCGGGCCGTTAATAGCAATCAGCCCCAGCATTTT
.	TRBV10-3	TRBJ1-2	.	CAITSGNTF	TGTGCCATAACCTCTGGAAACACCTTC
.	TRBV2	TRBJ1-1	TRBD1	CASSRQGVVGRILENTEAFF	TGTGCCAGCAGTCGACAGGGGGTTGTTGGGCGAATACTCGAGAACACTGAAGCTTTCTTT
many	TRBV20-1	TRBJ1-2	TRBD1	CSARDDRGNYGYTF	TGCAGTGCTAGAGATGACAGGGGTAACTATGGCTACACCTTC
.	TRBV2	TRBJ2-1	TRBD1	CASRNRDRVEQFF	TGTGCCAGCCGGAACCGGGACAGGGTTGAGCAGTTCTTC
few	TRBV6-2/TRBV6-3	TRBJ2-7	TRBD2	CASSTWTSGNYEQYF	TGTGCCAGCAGTACGTGGACTAGCGGAAACTACGAGCAGTACTTC
.	TRBV7-9	TRBJ1-5	.	CASSVGGGEETQHF	TGTGCCAGCAGCGTAGGAGGGGGAGAGGAGACCCAGCATTTT
few	TRBV7-8	TRBJ2-7	.	CASSLAPGALYEQYF	TGTGCCAGCAGCTTAGCCCCAGGGGCTTTGTACGAGCAGTACTTC
many	TRBV15	TRBJ2-3	.	CATSRERYTQYF	TGTGCCACCAGCAGAGAGAGGTATACGCAGTATTTT
.	TRBV20-1	TRBJ2-3	.	CSAVTWGRGTSTDTQYF	TGCAGTGCTGTTACTTGGGGGCGGGGGACTAGCACAGATACGCAGTATTTT
many	TRBV12-3/TRBV12-4	TRBJ1-1	.	CASSLSIRYTEAFF	TGTGCCAGCAGTTTATCTATCAGATACACTGAAGCTTTCTTT
few	TRBV11-2	TRBJ2-7	.	CASSLVSSGLHYEQYF	TGTGCCAGCAGCTTAGTTAGCTCAGGGCTTCATTACGAGCAGTACTTC
.	TRBV7-2	TRBJ1-2	.	CASSPERADIDYGYTF	TGTGCCAGCAGCCCGGAAAGGGCAGACATCGACTATGGCTACACCTTC
many	TRBV15	TRBJ1-2	TRBD1	CATSRDRSGRGDYGYTF	TGTGCCACCAGCAGAGATCGCTCGGGCAGGGGGGACTATGGCTACACCTTC
once	TRBV29-1	TRBJ2-5	TRBD1	CSVGTGGLETQYF	TGCAGCGTAGGGACAGGTGGGTTGGAGACCCAGTACTTC